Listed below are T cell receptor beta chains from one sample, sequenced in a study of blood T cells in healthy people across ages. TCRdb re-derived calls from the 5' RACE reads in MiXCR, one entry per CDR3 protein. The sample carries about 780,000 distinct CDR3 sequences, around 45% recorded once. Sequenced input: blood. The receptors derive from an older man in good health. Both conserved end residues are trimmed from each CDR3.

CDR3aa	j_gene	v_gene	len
ATSERNLCAQY	TRBJ2-3	TRBV24-1	11
SARITGGETQY	TRBJ2-5	TRBV20-1	11
ASSPGLRSHEQF	TRBJ2-1	TRBV9	12
ASSLGVYDEQY	.	TRBV5-4	11
SGFKGLNPGTTHRSNEQF	TRBJ2-1	TRBV20-1	18
ASSQEVDSYNEQF	TRBJ2-1	TRBV4-3	13
ASRGEGRNIQY	TRBJ2-4	TRBV12-3/TRBV12-4	11
ASSHGTRGQGYYNEQY	TRBJ2-5	TRBV4-1	16
SVESGTGDGEQY	.	TRBV29-1	12
SAFRPVSTDTQY	TRBJ2-3	TRBV20-1	12
ASSQDRGTGEVQF	TRBJ2-1	TRBV4-3	13
ASSLWISTNEKLF	TRBJ1-4	TRBV7-9	13
ASSGDRGGGTGELF	TRBJ2-2	TRBV7-9	14
ASSYLRIAPPQLAKNIQY	TRBJ2-4	TRBV6-2/TRBV6-3	18
SARRGLGQPDQPRH	TRBJ1-5	TRBV20-1	14
SARDRGRAGLRNEQF	TRBJ2-1	TRBV20-1	15
ASSLATGAYNEQF	TRBJ2-1	TRBV7-3	13
ASTNGASGRPGTYEQY	TRBJ2-7	TRBV6-1	16
ASSYAGGFNEKLF	TRBJ1-4	TRBV6-6	13
SARGTSGSHYEQY	TRBJ2-7	TRBV20-1	13
ASSLQRGNTDTQY	TRBJ2-3	TRBV6-2/TRBV6-3	13
ASSSGLAGLVETQY	TRBJ2-5	TRBV7-9	14
ATKGGSSYNEQF	TRBJ2-1	TRBV19	12
ASSRLSGQASTDTQY	TRBJ2-3	TRBV12-3/TRBV12-4	15
ATSDLFPTGSYNEQF	TRBJ2-1	TRBV24-1	15
ASSLSSGAGREF	TRBJ2-1	TRBV28	12
ASRASGYTDTQY	TRBJ2-3	TRBV2	12
AGAMWGRETQY	TRBJ2-5	TRBV7-2	11
SARVSGSSSYNEQF	TRBJ2-1	TRBV20-1	14
ASSLLAGGPHNEQF	TRBJ2-1	TRBV5-1	14
ASSLIGQFYEQY	TRBJ2-7	TRBV7-6	12
ASSLASGVQYEQY	TRBJ2-7	TRBV7-3	13
ASLRGDEQY	TRBJ2-7	TRBV6-2/TRBV6-3	9
SARAWAGADEQF	TRBJ2-1	TRBV20-1	12
ASSRRGSGNEQF	TRBJ2-1	TRBV4-2	12
ASSVRERTDTQY	TRBJ2-3	TRBV10-2	12
ASTPPEGSKDTQY	TRBJ2-3	TRBV12-3/TRBV12-4	13
ASSLGGFGETQY	TRBJ2-5	TRBV12-3/TRBV12-4	12
ASSLGIGLAETYKQY	TRBJ2-4	TRBV11-3	15
ASSWGGSLSSYNSPLH	TRBJ1-6	TRBV5-5	16